This T cell receptor (beta chain) was obtained from a study of shared clonotypes between healthy human individuals. Broader study findings: Few donors restricted represented genetic and exposure-history diversity. Rarefaction gave evidence that sorted-subset sequencing remained incomplete despite large depth.

Healthy HIV-negative adults without recent acute infections or vaccinations served as donors. As originally analysed: ImmunoSEQ junction-only sequences lacked quality scores, so their filtering differed. Produced via immunoSEQ multiplex PCR; TCRdb's table is partial and in-frame only. V, J and clone size derive from that table, while D and trimming were established from the DNA sequence. The sample yields about 380,000 clones, around 96% seen once. On this clone itself: The antigen is not known.

This CDR3 is 15 amino acids long. CDR1 and CDR2 (germline): MGHRA, YSYEKL. Unmatched junction bases numbered 4, after V lost 1 base and J lost 4 bases. This clonotype was obtained from a man aged 25 to 40 in good health. Specimen: memory CD8+ T cells sorted from blood. Sample subset: CD45RO+ cells pooled with CCR7-negative TemRA cells. This chain joins TRBV4-1 and TRBJ1-2; 9 bases are shared with TRBD1. CDR3 nucleotides: TGCGCCAGCAGCCAAGGGAGGGGACAGGGCTATGGCTACACCTTC. It is translated as CASSQGRGQGYGYTF.